Here is one T cell receptor beta chain with its context. Its specificity is not known. The data stem from a study of shared clonotypes between healthy human individuals. Study background: Each donor's CD4 naive and CD4 memory cells filled three plates apiece, CD8 naive two, and CD8 memory one.

Study-wide points: An effect of sequencing depth on clonotype sharing among donors was expected.

CD45RO-negative, CCR7-selected cells formed the naive CD8 fraction, which excluded terminally differentiated effector memory CD45RA+ cells. The germline V gene has CDR1 MGHRA and CDR2 YSYEKL. Trimming removed 0 bases from V and 4 bases from J, with 13 bases in between. The CDR3 extends over 15 amino acids. Sequenced by immunoSEQ multiplex PCR; TCRdb stores in-frame clones only, minus some. The sample includes roughly 2,000,000 clones, less than 95% of them seen just once. The gene calls are TRBV4-1 and TRBJ2-7; weak D call: TRBD2 (6 bases). The origin of this receptor is a man aged 18-30 years in good health. Sequencing was done on a sample of naive CD8+ T cells sorted from blood. The CDR3 bases are TGCGCCAGCAGCCAAGAGACGGGACTTCTATACGAGCAGTACTTC. Residues: CASSQETGLLYEQYF.